This T cell receptor (beta chain) was sequenced in a study of T cell responses to AZD1222 COVID-19 vaccine. CDR3 length equals 19 residues. CDR1 and CDR2 from the germline V gene are SNHLY and FYNNEI. After removal of 4 bases from V and 0 bases from J, the junction contained 13 bases not matched to a gene. Only a few counts were recorded for this clone. Antigen: not known. Study results and caveats: Spike-specific TCR breadth and depth rose after two AZD1222 doses.

Assay used: immunoSEQ multiplex PCR; TCRdb lists only in-frame clones, some missing. This sample yields nearly 110,000 clones, of which about 85% are seen a single time; 4.8% belongs to the top ten. The chain has TRBV2 and TRBJ1-5; 9 bases map to TRBD1. The sequence came from an adult who received the AZD1222 COVID-19 vaccine. Sequences were derived from peripheral blood, sampled 28 days after the second AZD1222 dose. This CDR3 is CASSVIPGQGDSSNQPQHF. In DNA form, the CDR3 reads TGTGCCAGCAGTGTCATCCCGGGACAGGGAGATTCTAGCAATCAGCCCCAGCATTTT.